This TCR beta chain was found in a study of T cells in Graves' hyperthyroidism and ophthalmopathy. Study at large: Before any treatment, at initial diagnosis, peripheral blood was collected.

There were TCR beta CDR3 regions amplified from RNA transcripts. TCR CDR3 underwent first-round RT-PCR with the HTBI primer set. One entry per CDR3 protein, called by TCRdb with MiXCR from the multiplex PCR reads. The sample has 400,000 to 550,000 distinct CDR3 sequences, 24% seen once. The CDR3 totals 12 residues. V lost 7 bases, J lost 3 bases, and 10 bases lay in between. Germline-derived CDR1 and CDR2 are WSHSY and SAAADI. The source of the PBMCs was about 10 ml of fresh peripheral blood. This TCR came from a woman aged 25 to 39 with Graves' ophthalmopathy. The V call is TRBV10-2, the J call TRBJ2-7; possible D gene TRBD1, 5 bases. Sequencing was carried out using blood. The CDR3 DNA sequence: TGCGCCAGCAAGGGGTGGGACTACGAGCAGTACTTC. Translating gives CASKGWDYEQYF.